The sample holds a few counts of the clone carrying this TCR beta chain. The sample comes from a study of cytomegalovirus exposure and HLA in healthy donors. PCR was performed using 60 Vbeta and 13 Jbeta primers. The method was immunoSEQ multiplex PCR; TCRdb's version includes in-frame clones alone and lacks a portion of them. The table shows around 140,000 clones, with 60% to 80% occurring only once. The sample was PBMCs. This TCR derives from a man between 35 and 55 years old in good health and CMV-seronegative.

The CDR3 loop is CASSIGSAYSYEQYF. The DNA of the CDR3 is TGTGCCAGTAGTATAGGTAGCGCGTACTCCTACGAGCAGTACTTC. This chain uses TRBV19 with TRBJ2-7; D is perhaps TRBD2 (5 bases). Trimming removed 1 base at V and 0 bases at J, with 10 bases between. This CDR3 comprises 15 residues. Germline CDR1 LNHDA, CDR2 SQIVND (reference sequence). Combining the CDR3 with reference TRBV19 and TRBJ2-7 gives the whole variable domain DGGITQSPKYLFRKEGQNVTLSCEQNLNHDAMYWYRQDPGQGLRLIYYSQIVNDFQKGDIAEGYSVSREKKESFPLTVTSAQKNPTAFYLCASSIGSAYSYEQYFGPGTRLTVT.